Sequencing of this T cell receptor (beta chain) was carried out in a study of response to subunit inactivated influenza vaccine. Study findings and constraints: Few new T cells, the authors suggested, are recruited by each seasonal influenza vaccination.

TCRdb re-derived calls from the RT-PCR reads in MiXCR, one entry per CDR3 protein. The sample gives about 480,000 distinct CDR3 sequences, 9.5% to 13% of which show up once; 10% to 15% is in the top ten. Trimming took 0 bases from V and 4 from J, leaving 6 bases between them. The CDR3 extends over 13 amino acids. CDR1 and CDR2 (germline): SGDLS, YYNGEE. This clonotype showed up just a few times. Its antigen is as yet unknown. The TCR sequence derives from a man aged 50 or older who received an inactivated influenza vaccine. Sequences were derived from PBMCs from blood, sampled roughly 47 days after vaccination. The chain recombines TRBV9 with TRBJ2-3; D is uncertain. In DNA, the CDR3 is TGTGCCAGCAGCGTAGACGTCCCAGATACGCAGTATTTT. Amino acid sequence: CASSVDVPDTQYF.